This T cell receptor beta chain was identified during a study of T cell responses to AZD1222 COVID-19 vaccine. About the research overall: Investigators merged groups given second doses at roughly 4 or roughly 12 weeks. The study's findings and limits: The repertoires were collected only after the peak T cell response. With dominance at 160-218 and 743-854, vaccine-associated CD4 TCRs spanned spike.

Trimming removed 7 bases at V and 2 bases at J, with 15 bases between. The germline V gene encodes CDR1 SNHLY and CDR2 FYNNEI. This CDR3 contains 14 residues. As for this clone: The target antigen is unknown.

Sequencing was performed with immunoSEQ multiplex PCR; in TCRdb, only in-frame clones are kept and a portion is missing. The sample holds more than 100,000 clones, about 90% seen once. The genes are TRBV2 and TRBJ2-7; D possibly matches TRBD1 or TRBD2 (5 bases each). The sample was peripheral blood, taken on day 0 of AZD1222 vaccination. The TCR sequence derives from an adult in good health. The CDR3 loop reads CASITGTLTYEQYF. The CDR3 nucleotides are TGTGCCAGCATAACCGGGACGCTTACCTACGAGCAGTACTTC. The full variable domain, completed using reference TRBV2 and TRBJ2-7, is EPEVTQTPSHQVTQMGQEVILRCVPISNHLYFYWYRQILGQKVEFLVSFYNNEISEKSEIFDDQFSVERPDGSNFTLKIRSTKLEDSAMYFCASITGTLTYEQYFGPGTRLTVT.